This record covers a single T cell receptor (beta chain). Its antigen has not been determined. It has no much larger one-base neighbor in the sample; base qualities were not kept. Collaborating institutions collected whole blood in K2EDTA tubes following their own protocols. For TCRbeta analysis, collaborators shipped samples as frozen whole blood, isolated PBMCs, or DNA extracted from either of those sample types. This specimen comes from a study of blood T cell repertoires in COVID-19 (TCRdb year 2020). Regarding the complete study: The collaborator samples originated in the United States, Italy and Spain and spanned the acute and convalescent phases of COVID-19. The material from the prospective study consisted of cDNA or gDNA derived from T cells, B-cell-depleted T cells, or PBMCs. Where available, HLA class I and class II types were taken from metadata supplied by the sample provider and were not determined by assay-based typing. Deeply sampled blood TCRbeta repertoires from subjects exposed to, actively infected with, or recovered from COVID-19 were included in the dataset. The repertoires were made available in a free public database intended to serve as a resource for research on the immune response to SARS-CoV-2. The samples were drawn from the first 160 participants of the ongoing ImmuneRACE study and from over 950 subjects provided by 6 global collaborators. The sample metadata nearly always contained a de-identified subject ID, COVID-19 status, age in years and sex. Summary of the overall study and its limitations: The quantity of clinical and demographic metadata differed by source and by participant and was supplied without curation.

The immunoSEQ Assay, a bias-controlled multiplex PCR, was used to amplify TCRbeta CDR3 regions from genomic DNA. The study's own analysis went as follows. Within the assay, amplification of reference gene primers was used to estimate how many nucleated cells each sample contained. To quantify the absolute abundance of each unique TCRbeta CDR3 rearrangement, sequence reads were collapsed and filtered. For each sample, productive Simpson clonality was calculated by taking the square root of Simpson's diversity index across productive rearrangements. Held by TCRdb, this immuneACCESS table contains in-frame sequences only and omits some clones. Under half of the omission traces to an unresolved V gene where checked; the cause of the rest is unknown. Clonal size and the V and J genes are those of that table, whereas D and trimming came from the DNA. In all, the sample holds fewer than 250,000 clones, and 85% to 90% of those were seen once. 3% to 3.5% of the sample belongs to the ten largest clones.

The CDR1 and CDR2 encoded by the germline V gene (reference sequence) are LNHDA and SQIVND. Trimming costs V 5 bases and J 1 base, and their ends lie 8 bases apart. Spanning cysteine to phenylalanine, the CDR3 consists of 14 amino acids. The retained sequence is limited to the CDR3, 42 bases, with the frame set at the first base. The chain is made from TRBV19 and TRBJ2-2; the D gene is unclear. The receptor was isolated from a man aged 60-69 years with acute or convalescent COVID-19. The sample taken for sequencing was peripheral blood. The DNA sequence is TGTGCCAGTAGTCGCGCGTGGAACACCGGGGAGCTGTTTTTT. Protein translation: CASSRAWNTGELFF.